This record concerns one TCR beta chain sequence. Its antigen remains unidentified. This sample is part of a study of shared clonotypes between healthy human individuals. The wider study: Aged 18 to 49, the donors were a couple of women and a few men. General study findings and limits: The low donor count limited represented genetic and exposure-history diversity. Deeper or shallower sequencing was expected to change how clonotypes are shared among donors.

Here immunoSEQ multiplex PCR was the method, and the copy in TCRdb shows in-frame clones only, minus some. The sample contains 2 million to 2.5 million clones, approximately 94% of which appear only once. Only CD45RO-negative cells positively selected for CCR7 counted as naive CD8 cells, so terminally differentiated effector memory CD45RA+ cells were excluded. This TCR came from a young man in good health. Some clones in this sample may be carry-over from other donors' samples. Sequences were obtained from naive CD8+ T cells from PBMCs.

The CDR3 reads CASSLVTAGYEQYF. CDR3 bases: TGTGCCAGCAGCTTAGTTACAGCCGGATACGAGCAGTACTTC. The V gene is TRBV7-9, the J gene TRBJ2-7; D call uncertain. The CDR3 loop spans 14 amino acids. From germline, CDR1 is SEHNR and CDR2 FQNEAQ (reference sequence). Trimming pared 1 base from V and 4 bases from J, leaving 11 bases between.